This TCR beta chain comes out of a study of blood T cell repertoires in COVID-19. The data were produced by immunoSEQ multiplex PCR, yet TCRdb's version contains in-frame clones alone and is incomplete. The top ten clones hold 3% to 3.5% of a sample with 200,000 to 250,000 clones, roughly 80% of them seen once. The sequence came from a woman in her 30s who had recovered from COVID-19. Sample: peripheral blood.

The CDR3 DNA sequence: TGTGCCAGCAGTGACAGGGAGGGCGAGACCCAGTACTTC. As protein: CASSDREGETQYF. The rearrangement links TRBV2 to TRBJ2-5; 7 bases line up with TRBD2. Unmatched junction bases numbered 3, after V lost 3 bases and J lost 5 bases. The germline V gene encodes CDR1 SNHLY and CDR2 FYNNEI. The CDR3 is made up of 13 amino acids.